This TCR beta chain originates from a study of tumor-infiltrating lymphocytes in oesophageal squamous cell carcinoma. TCRdb ran MiXCR on the PCR reads and lists one entry per CDR3 protein. Among more than 15,000 distinct CDR3 sequences listed, 50% were seen once. As regards this clonotype: No DNA is shown, since the ends of the CDR3 on it are uncertain; the CDR3 is the one TCRdb lists.

From its first to its last residue, the CDR3 has 15 amino acids. Germline V CDR1 and CDR2: MRHNA, SNTAGT. Sequenced: esophageal tumor tissue. This TCR was sampled from a male donor with esophageal squamous cell carcinoma. The chain joins TRBV6-4 to TRBJ2-6; the table assigns TRBD1, which was not confirmed against the DNA. This CDR3 is CASRIGTVSRAVLRF.